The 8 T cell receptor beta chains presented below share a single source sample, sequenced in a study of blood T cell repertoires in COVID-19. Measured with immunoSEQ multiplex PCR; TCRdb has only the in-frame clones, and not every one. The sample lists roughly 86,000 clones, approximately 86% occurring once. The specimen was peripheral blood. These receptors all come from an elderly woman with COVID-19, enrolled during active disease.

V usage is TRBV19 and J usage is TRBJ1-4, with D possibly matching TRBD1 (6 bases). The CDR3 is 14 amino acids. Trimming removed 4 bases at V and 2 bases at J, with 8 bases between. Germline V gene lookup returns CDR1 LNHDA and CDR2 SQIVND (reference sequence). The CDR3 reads CASSTGVTNEKLFF. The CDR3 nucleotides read TGTGCCAGTAGTACAGGGGTCACTAATGAAAAACTGTTTTTT.

The CDR3 nucleotides are TGTGCCAGCAGCTTATGGACCAGGGGAAGCAATCAGCCCCAGCATTTT. This encodes CASSLWTRGSNQPQHF. The chain employs TRBV7-9 and TRBJ1-5, with a possible D match to TRBD1 (6 bases). This CDR3 comprises 16 residues. Between the trimmed V and J ends, which lost 2 bases and 1 base, there was a span of 12 bases. In germline, CDR1 is SEHNR, CDR2 FQNEAQ (reference sequence).

CDR3 DNA sequence: TGTGCCAGCAGCTTGGAAGCGGCGGCGGTAGATACGCAGTATTTT. Translating it yields CASSLEAAAVDTQYF. This chain links TRBV5-4 with TRBJ2-3, with D possibly being TRBD2 (5 bases). Germline V lookup: CDR1 SGHNT, CDR2 YYREEE (reference sequence). The CDR3 is 15 amino acids. Trimming removed 0 bases from V and 5 bases from J, with 13 bases in between.

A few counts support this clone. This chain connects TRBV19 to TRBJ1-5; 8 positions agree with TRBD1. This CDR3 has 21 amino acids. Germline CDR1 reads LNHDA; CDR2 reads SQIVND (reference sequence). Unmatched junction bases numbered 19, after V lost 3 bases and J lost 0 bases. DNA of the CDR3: TGTGCCAGTAGTATGTATCCAGGGGGCAGGTTGCGTCCCTCTAGCAATCAGCCCCAGCATTTT. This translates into CASSMYPGGRLRPSSNQPQHF. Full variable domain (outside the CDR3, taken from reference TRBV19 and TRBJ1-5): DGGITQSPKYLFRKEGQNVTLSCEQNLNHDAMYWYRQDPGQGLRLIYYSQIVNDFQKGDIAEGYSVSREKKESFPLTVTSAQKNPTAFYLCASSMYPGGRLRPSSNQPQHFGDGTRLSIL.

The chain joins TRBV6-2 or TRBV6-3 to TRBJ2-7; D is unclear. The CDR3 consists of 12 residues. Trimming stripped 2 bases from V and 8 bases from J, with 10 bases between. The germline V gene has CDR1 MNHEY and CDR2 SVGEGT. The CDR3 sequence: CASSYGSWKQYF. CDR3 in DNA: TGTGCCAGCAGTTACGGTAGCTGGAAGCAGTACTTC.

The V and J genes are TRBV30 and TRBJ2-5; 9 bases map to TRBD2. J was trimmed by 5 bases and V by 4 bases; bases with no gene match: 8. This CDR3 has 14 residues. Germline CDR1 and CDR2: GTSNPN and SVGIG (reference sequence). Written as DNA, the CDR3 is TGTGCCTGGACGCAGGTAGCGGGAGCGGAGACCCAGTACTTC. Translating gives CAWTQVAGAETQYF.

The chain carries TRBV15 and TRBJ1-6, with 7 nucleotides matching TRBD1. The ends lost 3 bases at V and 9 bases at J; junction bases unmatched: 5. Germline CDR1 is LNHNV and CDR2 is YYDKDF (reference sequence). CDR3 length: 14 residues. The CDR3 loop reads CATSRTGRLSPLHF. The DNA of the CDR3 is TGTGCCACCAGCAGGACAGGGCGTCTTTCACCCCTCCACTTT. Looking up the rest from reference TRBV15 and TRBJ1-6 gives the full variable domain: DAMVIQNPRYQVTQFGKPVTLSCSQTLNHNVMYWYQQKSSQAPKLLFHYYDKDFNNEADTPDNFQSRRPNTSFCFLDIRSPGLGDTAMYLCATSRTGRLSPLHFGNGTRLTVT.

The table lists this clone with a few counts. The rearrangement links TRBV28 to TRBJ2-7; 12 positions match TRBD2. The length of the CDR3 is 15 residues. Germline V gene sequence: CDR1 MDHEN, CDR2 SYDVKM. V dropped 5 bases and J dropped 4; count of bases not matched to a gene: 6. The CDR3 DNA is TGTGCCAGCAGTACTCCTAGCGGGAGGGTATACGAGCAGTACTTC. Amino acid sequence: CASSTPSGRVYEQYF.